This T cell receptor (beta chain) stems from a study of shared clonotypes between healthy human individuals. Of note for this clone: Its antigen is still unknown.

Findings and caveats of the study: Clonotypes shared by all four donors outscored non-shared clonotypes in generation probability. Sampling involved blood alone; tissue repertoires likely differ. Naive subsets generally exceeded memory subsets in estimated richness. Donor clonotype sharing was expected to depend on sequencing depth.

Libraries were prepared by immunoSEQ multiplex PCR; TCRdb keeps only in-frame clonotypes and omits some of them. The sample lists approximately 1.1 million clones, approximately 80% occurring once. Germline lookup yields CDR1 MRHNA and CDR2 SNTAGT. The CDR3 totals 12 residues. Trimming left V 4 bases short and J 5 bases short, with 6 bases between. The sequencing input was memory CD4+ T cells from PBMCs. As to subset: CD45RA-negative fraction. This chain connects TRBV6-4 to TRBJ2-1; D gene ambiguous. The TCR was taken from a man younger than 35 in good health. Some clones in this sample may be carry-over from other donors' samples. For the CDR3, the DNA is TGTGCCAGCAGTGCTAGAGACAATGAGCAGTTCTTC. Residues: CASSARDNEQFF.